These 30 T cell receptor beta chains were all obtained from the same sample, sequenced in a study of blood T cell repertoires in COVID-19 (dated by TCRdb to 2018 to 2021). Receptor libraries were prepared by the immunoSEQ multiplex PCR assay. TCRdb took this table from immuneACCESS and kept in-frame rearrangements with V and J called. Such tables lack part of the clones; where checked against another copy, unresolved V genes explain under half of the gap, and the rest is unexplained. The sample yields 300,000 to 450,000 clones; approximately 86% were counted once. Clones ranked in the top ten supply 3% of the sample. The sample consisted of peripheral blood. These TCRs come from a human donor in a cohort sampled during active COVID-19.

V and J are TRBV5-1 and TRBJ1-5; unclear D gene. Looked up from germline, CDR1 is SGHRS and CDR2 is YFSETQ. This CDR3 region has 13 residues. V lost 5 bases and J 6 bases, leaving 12 bases between the germline ends. CDR3 DNA: TGCGCCAGCAGAGCCGGGGTAGGTCAGCCCCAGCATTTT. It is translated as CASRAGVGQPQHF. The variable domain in full, completed from reference TRBV5-1 and TRBJ1-5, reads KAGVTQTPRYLIKTRGQQVTLSCSPISGHRSVSWYQQTPGQGLQFLFEYFSETQRNKGNFPGRFSGRQFSNSRSEMNVSTLELGDSALYLCASRAGVGQPQHFGDGTRLSIL.

The rearrangement links TRBV5-1 to TRBJ2-7, with 8 nucleotides matching TRBD1. This CDR3 is 14 amino acids long. CDR1 and CDR2 (germline): SGHRS, YFSETQ. V lost 4 bases to trimming and J lost 5 bases; unmatched junction nucleotides: 8. The CDR3 is CASSPQTGVNEQYF. CDR3 in DNA: TGCGCCAGCAGCCCCCAGACAGGGGTGAACGAGCAGTACTTC.

This chain connects TRBV7-3 to TRBJ2-1, with D perhaps TRBD1 (5 bases). V was shortened by 2 bases and J by 6 bases, with 11 bases between the two germline ends. Germline V gives CDR1 SGHTA, CDR2 FQGTGA. The CDR3 extends over 14 amino acids. For the CDR3, the DNA is TGTGCCAGCAGCTTACTCATTAGGGGCAATGAGCAGTTCTTC. It codes for CASSLLIRGNEQFF. Variable domain in full (rest from reference TRBV7-3 and TRBJ2-1): GAGVSQTPSNKVTEKGKYVELRCDPISGHTALYWYRQSLGQGPEFLIYFQGTGAADDSGLPNDRFFAVRPEGSVSTLKIQRTERGDSAVYLCASSLLIRGNEQFFGPGTRLTVL.

This clone has only a few counts. The rearrangement uses TRBV7-2 and TRBJ1-1, with 9 bases fitting TRBD1. The CDR3 spans 12 residues. Germline V CDR1 and CDR2: SGHTA, FQGNSA. Germline trimming cut 3 bases from V and 8 bases from J; bases unmatched to any gene: 1. The CDR3 region is CASSLGTGEAFF. CDR3 in DNA: TGTGCCAGCAGCTTGGGGACAGGGGAAGCTTTCTTT.

J is TRBJ1-4 and V is TRBV27, with TRBD1 matching 8 bases. The CDR3 length is 18 residues. Germline CDR1 MNHEY, CDR2 SMNVEV (reference sequence). With 6 bases clipped from V and 0 bases from J, the junction kept 12 bases outside the gene matches. CDR3 loop: CASRPSGTGTATNEKLFF. Here the CDR3 DNA reads TGTGCCAGCAGACCCTCCGGGACAGGAACTGCAACTAATGAAAAACTGTTTTTT.

V is TRBV9 and J is TRBJ2-1, with D possibly matching TRBD2 (6 bases). CDR1 is SGDLS and CDR2 is YYNGEE in the germline V gene. V was pared by 0 bases and J by 6 bases, with 10 bases between. This CDR3 has 14 residues. The CDR3 nucleotides are TGTGCCAGCAGCGTAGCGGGAGAGGGCAATGAGCAGTTCTTC. Protein product: CASSVAGEGNEQFF. The variable domain in full, with the rest retrieved from reference TRBV9 and TRBJ2-1, is DSGVTQTPKHLITATGQRVTLRCSPRSGDLSVYWYQQSLDQGLQFLIQYYNGEERAKGNILERFSAQQFPDLHSELNLSSLELGDSALYFCASSVAGEGNEQFFGPGTRLTVL.

This chain connects TRBV3-1 (or the pseudogene TRBV3-2) to TRBJ1-1; D uncertain. The V end lost 6 bases, the J end lost 2 bases, and 13 bases lay between the germline ends. CDR3 size: 14 residues. CDR1 and CDR2 (germline): LGHDT, YNNKEL (reference sequence). The CDR3 nucleotides read TGTGCCAGCAGTCTCCGCGGCATTAACACTGAAGCTTTCTTT. It yields the protein CASSLRGINTEAFF.

About this clone: Compared with germline, one end of the junction differs, possibly owing to a read error. The chain uses TRBV7-7 and TRBJ1-2, with 8 nucleotides matching TRBD1. The CDR3 extends over 14 amino acids. Germline values: CDR1 SSHAT, CDR2 FNYEAQ (reference sequence). The CDR3 region is CASSPSTGTGERVF. The CDR3 DNA sequence: TGTGCTAGCAGCCCCAGTACCGGGACAGGAGAACGAGTCTTC.

V usage is TRBV5-4 and J usage is TRBJ2-5; 11 bases align to TRBD2. Germline values: CDR1 SGHNT, CDR2 YYREEE (reference sequence). The J segment lost 5 bases and the V segment lost 3 bases, leaving 3 bases of the junction unmatched. The CDR3 runs 14 residues. The CDR3: CASSSSGGRETQYF. CDR3 DNA: TGTGCCAGCAGCTCTAGCGGGGGGAGGGAGACCCAGTACTTC.

This rearrangement joins TRBV19 to TRBJ1-2, with 7 positions matching TRBD1. Looked up from germline, CDR1 is LNHDA and CDR2 is SQIVND (reference sequence). The CDR3 extends over 13 amino acids. With 7 bases clipped from V and 2 bases from J, the junction kept 4 bases outside the gene matches. For the CDR3, the DNA is TGTGCCAGTAAAAGGACAGGAAACTATGGCTACACCTTC. This codes for CASKRTGNYGYTF.

V and J are TRBV11-2 and TRBJ1-6; D is uncertain. This CDR3 has 16 residues. Germline V gene lookup returns CDR1 SGHAT and CDR2 FQNNGV. Trimming took off 0 bases at V and 1 base at J, with 7 bases between the two ends. The CDR3 here is CASSLDGGSYNSPLHF. The CDR3 bases are TGTGCCAGCAGCTTAGATGGAGGGTCCTATAATTCACCCCTCCACTTT.

The chain carries TRBV11-3 and TRBJ2-3; 7 nucleotides match TRBD2. J gave up 1 base and V 5 bases, and 9 bases lay outside the gene matches. CDR3 length equals 16 residues. Germline V CDR1 and CDR2: SGHNT, YENEEA. This CDR3 reads CASSPNERGGTDTQYF. The CDR3 nucleotides are TGTGCCAGCAGCCCAAACGAACGGGGGGGCACAGATACGCAGTATTTT.

This clone has just a few counts. The rearrangement links TRBV6-5 to TRBJ2-5; D ambiguous. The CDR3 has 14 residues. Germline assignment: CDR1 MNHEY and CDR2 SVGAGI. V was pared by 0 bases and J by 3 bases, with 8 bases between. CDR3 coding DNA: TGTGCCAGCAGTTACTCACAGCCGGAAGAGACCCAGTACTTC. Translating it yields CASSYSQPEETQYF.

The CDR3 bases are TGTGCCAGCAGCTCCGGCTCGTGGGGGGGGGCGCGTGGCTACACCTTC. Protein: CASSSGSWGGARGYTF. The V gene is TRBV7-8, the J gene TRBJ1-2, with D possibly matching TRBD1 (6 bases). Germline lookup yields CDR1 SGHVS and CDR2 FQNEAQ. The CDR3 is made up of 16 amino acids. V dropped 4 bases and J dropped 7 bases, with 22 bases sitting between them.

This chain's CDR3 is CASSFGGRGLGETQYF. CDR3 DNA sequence: TGTGCCAGCAGTTTTGGGGGGAGGGGACTGGGGGAGACCCAGTACTTC. This rearrangement joins TRBV27 to TRBJ2-5; 7 nucleotides line up with TRBD2. V shed 3 bases and J 5 bases; nucleotides not matched to a gene: 12. Germline values: CDR1 MNHEY, CDR2 SMNVEV (reference sequence). CDR3 length: 16 residues.

The J gene is TRBJ2-3, the V gene TRBV11-2; 7 bases map to TRBD2. Per the germline V gene, CDR1 is SGHAT and CDR2 is FQNNGV. The length of the CDR3 is 13 residues. V lost 3 bases and J lost 3; bases outside the gene matches: 0. The CDR3 reads CASSLGGTDTQYF. CDR3 bases: TGTGCCAGCAGCTTGGGAGGGACAGATACGCAGTATTTT.

This chain joins TRBV9 and TRBJ1-2; TRBD1 matches 11 bases. J gave up 5 bases and V 3 bases, and 9 bases lay outside the gene matches. There are 16 residues in the CDR3. Germline loops: CDR1 SGDLS, CDR2 YYNGEE. CDR3 protein: CASSEGQGVGLYGYTF. The CDR3 nucleotides are TGTGCCAGCAGCGAGGGACAGGGGGTAGGATTATATGGCTACACCTTC.

There are many counts of this clone. The identical CDR3 is also encoded by other nucleotide sequences in the sample. The chain is built from TRBV15 and TRBJ1-5, with TRBD1 matching 7 bases. The CDR3 runs to 18 residues. CDR1 is LNHNV and CDR2 is YYDKDF in the germline V gene (reference sequence). The ends lost 0 bases at V and 2 bases at J; junction bases unmatched: 10. CDR3 sequence (DNA): TGTGCCACCAGCAGAGATTCGAATACAGGGGTGGGCAATCAGCCCCAGCATTTT. It codes for CATSRDSNTGVGNQPQHF.

This chain's CDR3 is CASSRRVRTGANVLTF. Written as DNA, the CDR3 is TGCGCCAGCAGCCGCCGGGTTCGCACTGGGGCCAACGTCCTGACTTTC. V is TRBV4-1 and J is TRBJ2-6; D is undetermined. V was clipped by 4 bases and J by 2 bases, with 12 bases between them. The germline CDR1 and CDR2 sequences are MGHRA and YSYEKL. This CDR3 comprises 16 residues.

The rearrangement joins TRBV7-8 to TRBJ2-7; D may be TRBD1 (6 bases). The V end was cut by 2 bases, the J end by 0 bases, with 17 bases between. The CDR3 extends over 17 amino acids. The germline gives CDR1 SGHVS, CDR2 FQNEAQ. The CDR3 reads CASSLRDVGQPSYEQYF. In DNA form, the CDR3 reads TGTGCCAGCAGCTTAAGAGACGTCGGACAGCCCTCCTACGAGCAGTACTTC.

V and J are TRBV5-1 and TRBJ2-3; tentative D call: TRBD1 (5 bases). This CDR3 is built from 14 residues. Looked up from germline, CDR1 is SGHRS and CDR2 is YFSETQ. V lost 6 bases to trimming and J lost 0 bases, with 11 bases between them. The CDR3 DNA reads as TGCGCCAGCAACCAAGGGGTGAGCACAGATACGCAGTATTTT. Translated: CASNQGVSTDTQYF. Based on the CDR3 plus reference TRBV5-1 and TRBJ2-3, the full variable domain is KAGVTQTPRYLIKTRGQQVTLSCSPISGHRSVSWYQQTPGQGLQFLFEYFSETQRNKGNFPGRFSGRQFSNSRSEMNVSTLELGDSALYLCASNQGVSTDTQYFGPGTRLTVL.

J is TRBJ1-6 and V is TRBV14; possibly TRBD1 for D (5 bases). The germline CDR1 and CDR2 sequences are SGHDN and FVKESK. There are 15 residues in the CDR3. The V end was cut by 2 bases, the J end by 10 bases, with 15 bases between. This chain's CDR3 is CASSQYIAGRSPLHF. The CDR3 DNA sequence: TGTGCCAGCAGCCAATACATAGCAGGGAGGTCACCCCTCCACTTT.

The sample holds a few counts of this clone. The rearrangement joins TRBV7-9 to TRBJ1-1; 8 bases are shared with TRBD1. CDR1 SEHNR and CDR2 FQNEAQ come from the germline V gene (reference sequence). The V gene end was trimmed by 4 bases and the J gene end by 4 bases; junction bases not matched to a gene: 2. The CDR3 runs 13 residues. This chain's CDR3 is CASSYTGGTEAFF. The CDR3 DNA sequence: TGTGCCAGCAGCTATACAGGGGGCACTGAAGCTTTCTTT.

This clone was seen a handful of times. This rearrangement joins TRBV2 to TRBJ1-1; 8 bases align to TRBD1. Germline V gives CDR1 SNHLY, CDR2 FYNNEI. This CDR3 has 13 residues. Trimming cost V 6 bases and J 6 bases; bases outside gene matches: 6. This CDR3 reads CASSPQGAAEAFF. In DNA, the CDR3 is TGTGCCAGCAGCCCCCAGGGGGCCGCTGAAGCTTTCTTT.

The gene calls are TRBV5-6 and TRBJ1-1; 8 bases agree with TRBD1. J gave up 7 bases and V 4 bases, and 12 bases lay outside the gene matches. Germline CDR1 reads SGHDT; CDR2 reads YYEEEE. The CDR3 has 15 residues. The CDR3 bases are TGTGCCAGCAGCCCTCAGGACAGGGCTATAATTGAAGCTTTCTTT. Protein product: CASSPQDRAIIEAFF.

J is TRBJ2-7 and V is TRBV5-4; TRBD1 matches 8 bases. Germline-derived CDR1 and CDR2 are SGHNT and YYREEE (reference sequence). The CDR3 is 15 residues long. The junction had 6 bases not matched to a gene; V was cut back by 0 bases and J by 4 bases. CDR3 sequence reads: CASSLGTGGSYEQYF. The DNA for the CDR3 is TGTGCCAGCAGCTTGGGAACAGGGGGGTCATACGAGCAGTACTTC.

With regard to this clone: The sample contains more than one DNA sequence encoding this CDR3. V is TRBV6-5 and J is TRBJ2-5; 14 bases map to TRBD2. Trimming cost V 6 bases and J 6 bases; bases outside gene matches: 6. Germline lookup yields CDR1 MNHEY and CDR2 SVGAGI. The CDR3 has 15 residues. CDR3 DNA sequence: TGTGCCAGCAGCCGACTAGCGGGGGGGCCCAAGACCCAGTACTTC. This sequence encodes CASSRLAGGPKTQYF.

The genes are TRBV4-1 and TRBJ1-5; no clear D. This CDR3 has 15 residues. Trimming pared 1 base from V and 6 bases from J, leaving 13 bases between. CDR1 MGHRA and CDR2 YSYEKL come from the germline V gene. The CDR3 loop is CASSQVPLSSQPQHF. Written as DNA, the CDR3 is TGCGCCAGCAGCCAAGTTCCCCTAAGTAGTCAGCCCCAGCATTTT.

The chain couples TRBV27 to TRBJ2-2; D unclear. This CDR3 spans 12 amino acids. Looked up from germline, CDR1 is MNHEY and CDR2 is SMNVEV (reference sequence). Trimming removed 6 bases at V and 8 bases at J, with 10 bases between. This CDR3 reads CASRPGWGELFF. CDR3 bases: TGTGCCAGCAGGCCCGGGTGGGGGGAGCTGTTTTTT.

The genes are TRBV23-1 and TRBJ2-3; TRBD1 is a possible D gene (6 bases). TRBV23-1 qualifies as an ORF whose function is uncertain. V was shortened by 10 bases and J by 5 bases, with 25 bases between the two germline ends. The CDR3 runs to 16 residues. CDR3 bases: TGCGCCATTACCCCCGGGACAACCCAAGGGAGAGATACGCAGTATTTT. Protein sequence: CAITPGTTQGRDTQYF.